This TCR beta chain was documented in a study of T cells in Graves' hyperthyroidism and ophthalmopathy. Exclusion followed for patients with uncontrolled infection, other autoimmune disease, pregnancy or lactation. Over 8 ml fresh peripheral blood yielded the PBMCs. Amplification of TCR beta CDR3 regions was performed using RNA transcripts as template. During a first-round RT-PCR of the TCR CDR3, the HTBI primer set was used. MiXCR, applied by TCRdb to the multiplex PCR reads, yields one record per CDR3 protein. This sample yields about 380,000 distinct CDR3 sequences, of which roughly 18% are seen a single time; over 35% belongs to the top ten. CDR1 and CDR2 (germline): MNHEY, SVGEGT. The CDR3 loop spans 12 amino acids. The V gene lost 5 bases and the J gene lost 9 bases, with 11 bases spanning the gap. This clonotype has only a few counts.

J is TRBJ2-1 and V is TRBV6-2 or TRBV6-3; a weak D match, TRBD1 (5 bases). Sequenced input: blood. The sequence derives from a man aged 18-30 years with Graves' ophthalmopathy. The CDR3 region is CASSPMQGEQFF. Here the CDR3 DNA reads TGTGCCAGCAGTCCTATGCAGGGTGAGCAGTTCTTC.